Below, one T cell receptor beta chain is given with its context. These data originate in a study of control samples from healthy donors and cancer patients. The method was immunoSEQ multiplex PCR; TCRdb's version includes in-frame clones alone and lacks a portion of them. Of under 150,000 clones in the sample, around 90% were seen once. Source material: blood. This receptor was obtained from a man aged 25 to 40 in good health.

Here the CDR3 reads CASSKVPGRSGGGAKNIQYF. CDR3 nucleotide sequence: TGTGCCAGCAGCAAGGTTCCCGGGCGGAGCGGGGGGGGAGCCAAAAACATTCAGTACTTC. V is TRBV7-9 and J is TRBJ2-4; 10 bases match TRBD2. The CDR3 runs to 20 residues. The J segment lost 0 bases and the V segment lost 5 bases, leaving 16 bases of the junction unmatched. Germline CDR1 SEHNR, CDR2 FQNEAQ (reference sequence).